The clone carrying this TCR beta chain was counted only a few times. No antigen is known for it. This sequence may be a read error, since a much larger clone differs from it by one base. Time point of the sample: persistent/refractory GD, antithyroid drugs over 5 years with positive TRAb. RNA from PBMCs was the source of the TCR library. Diagnoses of Graves' disease were made by American Thyroid Association guidelines. Construction of TCR beta libraries relied on iRepertoire HTBI primers and on Arm-PCR targeting CDR3 regions. TCRdb passed the multiplex PCR reads through MiXCR, listing each CDR3 protein once. The sample shows around 400,000 distinct CDR3 sequences, 20% to 25% of them seen only once. This entry is derived from a study of regulatory T cells in long-lasting Graves disease. General observations from the study: Patients with persistent Graves' had lower TCR diversity than newly diagnosed patients. In persistent patients, shared public clonotypes (more than 2,500) outnumbered those in new patients (about 970). Analyses excluded thyroid tissue, covering peripheral blood alone.

This CDR3 comprises 14 residues. Germline lookup yields CDR1 SGHTA and CDR2 FQGNSA. The sequenced sample was peripheral blood mononuclear cells (PBMCs), obtained when the disease was refractory, from a patient treated with antithyroid drugs. This TCR was sampled from a female donor with Graves disease. The V and J genes are TRBV7-2 and TRBJ2-7, with D possibly TRBD2 on 6 matching bases. The CDR3, as DNA: TGTGCCAGCAGCTTTCTCGCGGGACGGTACGGGCAGTACTTC. It specifies CASSFLAGRYGQYF.